This T cell receptor beta chain was observed in a study of beta chain features in type 1 diabetes. General study findings and limits: Type 1 diabetes patients had moderately but significantly shorter TCRB CDR3s in all four CD4+ subsets. The naive, central memory and Treg TCRB repertoires looked more alike in patients than they did in healthy donors.

Regarding this clone: Its antigen is currently unknown.

Reverse transcribing all isolated RNA meant expressed TCRB transcripts were sequenced. Only in-frame clones appear in the TCRdb table, and some are missing; sequencing was by immunoSEQ multiplex PCR. Among roughly 350,000 clones, about 10% were seen once, and the ten largest hold 0.6%. This receptor was obtained from a man younger than 40 with type 1 diabetes. The specimen sequenced was central memory CD4+ T cells from blood.

CDR3 protein: CASSPPRTHGEQFF. CDR3 DNA sequence: TGTGCCAGCAGCCCCCCCCGGACCCACGGTGAGCAGTTCTTC. The chain is built from TRBV6-5 and TRBJ2-1; D remains ambiguous. The V end was cut by 6 bases, the J end by 9 bases, with 18 bases between. CDR1 is MNHEY, CDR2 SVGAGI, per germline. CDR3 length: 14 amino acids.